One sample yielded the 13 T cell receptor beta chains listed below, sequenced in a study of blood T cell repertoires in COVID-19. Libraries were prepared by immunoSEQ multiplex PCR; TCRdb keeps only in-frame clonotypes and omits some of them. The table records approximately 150,000 clones, approximately 80% of them present only once. The specimen sequenced was PBMCs or T cells enriched from blood (not recorded which). The receptors come from a man aged 65 to 85 who had been exposed to COVID-19.

The rearrangement links TRBV9 to TRBJ1-1, with no clear D. The germline CDR1 and CDR2 sequences are SGDLS and YYNGEE. This CDR3 contains 12 residues. V lost 5 bases, J lost 0 bases, and 5 bases lay in between. The CDR3 spells CASRPMNTEAFF. For the CDR3, the DNA is TGTGCCAGCAGACCTATGAACACTGAAGCTTTCTTT.

This sequence joins TRBV7-7 and TRBJ2-5; 9 nucleotides agree with TRBD2. The CDR3 extends over 19 amino acids. Germline V gene sequence: CDR1 SSHAT, CDR2 FNYEAQ (reference sequence). Germline trimming cut 5 bases from V and 4 bases from J; bases unmatched to any gene: 20. Here the CDR3 DNA reads TGTGCCAGCAGCCGCGGGAGGGCTAGCGTATCCCACGGGAGAGAGACCCAGTACTTC. As protein: CASSRGRASVSHGRETQYF.

The rearrangement links TRBV7-2 to TRBJ2-1; 8 bases are shared with TRBD2. In germline, CDR1 is SGHTA, CDR2 FQGNSA. The CDR3 contains 15 residues. V lost 3 bases, J lost 10 bases, and 11 bases stayed unmatched. CDR3 nucleotides: TGTGCCAGCAGCTTCCCCCCCGGGGGGGGGTTAGAGCAGTTCTTC. This translates into CASSFPPGGGLEQFF.

The chain is built from TRBV5-1 and TRBJ1-1; 7 positions agree with TRBD1. Trimming removed 4 bases from V and 4 bases from J; junction bases left unmatched: 13. The V gene's germline CDR1 is SGHRS and CDR2 YFSETQ. The CDR3 extends over 16 amino acids. The CDR3 DNA sequence: TGCGCCAGCAGCCCACGTACTACAGGGGATGGCACTGAAGCTTTCTTT. Residues: CASSPRTTGDGTEAFF.

The chain employs TRBV6-1 and TRBJ2-7, with D maybe TRBD2 (7 bases). The CDR3 covers 15 residues. Germline CDR1 is MNHNS and CDR2 is SASEGT. Between the trimmed V and J ends, which lost 2 bases and 3 bases, there was a span of 14 bases. The CDR3 is CASSEWGGGSYEQYF. CDR3 in DNA: TGTGCCAGCAGTGAATGGGGAGGGGGAAGCTACGAGCAGTACTTC.

The chain couples TRBV19 to TRBJ1-5; no definite D call. Per germline, CDR1 LNHDA and CDR2 SQIVND (reference sequence). The length of the CDR3 is 12 residues. Trimming shortened V by 6 bases and J by 6 bases, and 9 bases separated the two germline ends. The CDR3 spells CASRTRGQPQHF. CDR3 nucleotide sequence: TGTGCCAGTAGAACACGAGGTCAGCCCCAGCATTTT.

The CDR3 region is CASSPPGLSSYEQYF. CDR3 sequence (DNA): TGTGCCAGCAGCCCCCCCGGTCTAAGCTCCTACGAGCAGTACTTC. The rearrangement joins TRBV16 to TRBJ2-7; D remains unclear. Trimming stripped 4 bases from V and 0 bases from J, with 13 bases between. Germline CDR1 and CDR2: KGHSY and FQNENV. This CDR3 spans 15 amino acids.

This clone has just one count. The rearrangement uses TRBV6-2 or TRBV6-3 and TRBJ1-5; possible D gene TRBD1, 5 bases. Looked up from germline, CDR1 is MNHEY and CDR2 is SVGEGT. V lost 2 bases and J 3 bases, leaving 14 bases between the germline ends. The CDR3 loop spans 16 amino acids. The CDR3 DNA is TGTGCCAGCAGTTACCTTAACGACAGAAACAATCAGCCCCAGCATTTT. Amino acid sequence: CASSYLNDRNNQPQHF.

The chain couples TRBV19 to TRBJ1-5; TRBD1 matches 8 bases. Germline V gene sequence: CDR1 LNHDA, CDR2 SQIVND (reference sequence). V shed 5 bases and J 3 bases; nucleotides not matched to a gene: 6. The CDR3 has 15 residues. In DNA, the CDR3 is TGTGCCAGTAGTCGACAGGGGCTTCACAATCAGCCCCAGCATTTT. The encoded protein is CASSRQGLHNQPQHF. Complete variable domain (other parts from reference TRBV19 and TRBJ1-5): DGGITQSPKYLFRKEGQNVTLSCEQNLNHDAMYWYRQDPGQGLRLIYYSQIVNDFQKGDIAEGYSVSREKKESFPLTVTSAQKNPTAFYLCASSRQGLHNQPQHFGDGTRLSIL.

This chain connects TRBV7-2 to TRBJ1-2; 12 bases fit TRBD1. CDR1 SGHTA and CDR2 FQGNSA come from the germline V gene. The CDR3 sequence is 19 residues long. The J segment lost 1 base and the V segment lost 5 bases, leaving 14 bases of the junction unmatched. CDR3 bases: TGTGCCAGCAGCGCGCGTAGAGGGACAGGGGGCTGGGGTAACTATGGCTACACCTTC. Protein product: CASSARRGTGGWGNYGYTF.

This chain joins TRBV7-2 and TRBJ1-2; TRBD1 might be the D (5 bases). Germline CDR1 SGHTA, CDR2 FQGNSA. The V gene lost 1 base and the J gene lost 2 bases, with 11 bases spanning the gap. This CDR3 comprises 15 residues. The CDR3 region is CASSLVWGGNYGYTF. The CDR3 DNA follows: TGTGCCAGCAGCTTAGTGTGGGGGGGAAACTATGGCTACACCTTC.

CDR3 sequence: CASSNQGYSGNQPQHF. The CDR3 region has the DNA TGTGCCAGCAGTAACCAGGGATATTCGGGCAATCAGCCCCAGCATTTT. The V gene is TRBV6-2 or TRBV6-3, the J gene TRBJ1-5; perhaps TRBD1 as D (5 bases). V lost 5 bases and J 2 bases, leaving 16 bases between the germline ends. CDR3 length: 16 amino acids. Germline V lookup: CDR1 MNHEY, CDR2 SVGEGT.

The chain joins TRBV19 to TRBJ1-2, with 10 bases that match TRBD1. Germline CDR1 is LNHDA and CDR2 is SQIVND (reference sequence). The CDR3 covers 14 residues. With 7 bases clipped from V and 2 bases from J, the junction kept 4 bases outside the gene matches. The CDR3: CASISGQGNYGYTF. Here the CDR3 DNA reads TGTGCCAGTATCTCGGGACAGGGGAACTATGGCTACACCTTC.